The 26 T cell receptor beta chains below all came from one sample that was sequenced in a study of siplizumab effects on memory and regulatory T cells (dated by TCRdb to between 2018 and 2021). The method behind the library was the immunoSEQ multiplex PCR assay. TCRdb carries this immuneACCESS record with in-frame sequences only. Its versions omit some clonotypes, under half of them owing to an unresolved V gene in the studies checked, with the rest unexplained. This sample is represented by 100,000 or so clones; 90% to 95% of them were singletons. The top ten clonotypes cover approximately 0.32% of the sample. The sequenced sample consisted of CD4+ T cells sorted from blood. Receptors originate from a human donor in good health.

This clone appeared once. The chain has TRBV7-2 and TRBJ1-5; 9 bases line up with TRBD1. Germline V gives CDR1 SGHTA, CDR2 FQGNSA. V lost 5 bases to trimming and J lost 2 bases; unmatched junction nucleotides: 1. This CDR3 is built from 14 residues. Here the CDR3 reads CASSRTGGNQPQHF. In DNA, the CDR3 is TGTGCCAGCAGCAGGACAGGGGGCAATCAGCCCCAGCATTTT.

This sequence joins TRBV27 and TRBJ2-7; D is ambiguous. The CDR3 runs to 15 residues. Trimming left V 2 bases short and J 0 bases short, with 11 bases between. From germline, CDR1 is MNHEY and CDR2 SMNVEV (reference sequence). CDR3 region: CASSLSAVHSYEQYF. The CDR3 bases are TGTGCCAGCAGTTTAAGTGCCGTTCACTCCTACGAGCAGTACTTC.

CDR3 sequence (DNA): TGTGCCAGCAGCTTAGCGCGCGCGGGCCCCTACGAGCAGTACTTC. Residues: CASSLARAGPYEQYF. V usage is TRBV7-2 and J usage is TRBJ2-7; a possible D gene is TRBD2 (5 bases). This CDR3 has 15 residues. Germline CDR1 is SGHTA and CDR2 is FQGNSA. With 0 bases removed from V and 2 bases from J, the gap between germline ends came to 11 bases.

The chain links TRBV5-1 to TRBJ2-2; D might be TRBD1 (5 bases). The CDR3 has 13 amino acids. Trimming removed 4 bases from V and 5 bases from J, with 9 bases in between. Germline assignment: CDR1 SGHRS and CDR2 YFSETQ. The CDR3 sequence: CASSLQGTGELFF. The CDR3 bases are TGCGCCAGCAGCCTCCAGGGTACCGGGGAGCTGTTTTTT.

The V call is TRBV30, the J call TRBJ2-5, with 9 positions matching TRBD2. CDR3 length equals 15 residues. J lost 4 bases, V lost 8 bases, and 14 bases had no gene match. Germline V gene sequence: CDR1 GTSNPN, CDR2 SVGIG (reference sequence). This CDR3 reads CAGGGRAGGIETQYF. CDR3 bases: TGTGCCGGAGGAGGGCGTGCGGGAGGGATAGAGACCCAGTACTTC.

The V call is TRBV27, the J call TRBJ1-6, with D unresolved. Germline assignment: CDR1 MNHEY and CDR2 SMNVEV (reference sequence). The CDR3 has 14 residues. V was pared by 6 bases and J by 7 bases, with 13 bases between. The CDR3 DNA is TGTGCCAGCAGCTTTTTGACCGAAAATTCACCCCTCCACTTT. It codes for CASSFLTENSPLHF.

This chain links TRBV7-9 with TRBJ2-2; the D is unclear. Germline-derived CDR1 and CDR2 are SEHNR and FQNEAQ (reference sequence). Deletions cut 3 bases from V and 1 base from J, with 9 bases between. The CDR3 has 15 residues. CDR3 nucleotide sequence: TGTGCCAGCAGCTTTATCAGACAGAACACCGGGGAGCTGTTTTTT. This sequence encodes CASSFIRQNTGELFF.

The chain recombines TRBV2 with TRBJ1-4; D remains unclear. V lost 7 bases and J 0 bases, leaving 6 bases between the germline ends. Looked up from germline, CDR1 is SNHLY and CDR2 is FYNNEI. This CDR3 contains 13 residues. The CDR3 DNA follows: TGTGCCAGCAAGGGCGCAACTAATGAAAAACTGTTTTTT. Translation: CASKGATNEKLFF.

The chain is built from TRBV7-8 and TRBJ1-5, with 8 bases that match TRBD1. The V segment lost 4 bases and the J segment 2 bases; nucleotides outside the gene matches: 1. The V gene's germline CDR1 is SGHVS and CDR2 FQNEAQ. CDR3 length equals 14 residues. CDR3 in amino acids: CASSSQGGNQPQHF. In DNA, the CDR3 is TGTGCCAGCAGCTCACAGGGGGGCAATCAGCCCCAGCATTTT.

This chain links TRBV5-6 with TRBJ2-3, with 8 bases lining up with TRBD2. The V and J ends lost 0 bases and 2 bases, in that order; junction bases with no gene match: 5. Germline loops: CDR1 SGHDT, CDR2 YYEEEE. CDR3 length equals 16 residues. CDR3: CASSLGSGTFTDTQYF. CDR3 DNA sequence: TGTGCCAGCAGCTTGGGTAGCGGGACCTTCACAGATACGCAGTATTTT.

The V call is TRBV4-1, the J call TRBJ1-2; D remains ambiguous. Germline-derived CDR1 and CDR2 are MGHRA and YSYEKL. This CDR3 has 17 amino acids. V lost 1 base, J lost 0 bases, and 15 bases lay in between. CDR3: CASSQGVMVLANYGYTF. For the CDR3, the DNA is TGCGCCAGCAGCCAAGGAGTAATGGTGCTAGCTAACTATGGCTACACCTTC.

The sample holds one count of this clone. The chain combines TRBV4-1 with TRBJ1-3; a weak D match, TRBD1 (6 bases). CDR3 length: 20 amino acids. V dropped 2 bases and J dropped 4 bases, with 27 bases sitting between them. The V gene's germline CDR1 is MGHRA and CDR2 YSYEKL. CDR3 protein: CASSQSAGRDRPFGGNTIYF. In DNA, the CDR3 is TGCGCCAGCAGCCAAAGTGCCGGGAGAGACAGGCCATTTGGGGGAAACACCATATATTTT.

The CDR3 region is CAISETVNQPQHF. The CDR3 DNA follows: TGTGCCATCAGTGAAACGGTGAATCAGCCCCAGCATTTT. The genes are TRBV10-3 and TRBJ1-5; D is unclear. This CDR3 is built from 13 residues. The V gene's germline CDR1 is ENHRY and CDR2 SYGVKD. The V gene lost 3 bases and the J gene lost 4 bases, with 7 bases spanning the gap.

The genes are TRBV11-1 and TRBJ2-3; 7 bases match TRBD2. Germline V gene data show CDR1 as SGHAT and CDR2 as FQDESV (reference sequence). This CDR3 contains 15 residues. V trimming: 0 bases; J trimming: 2 bases; junction bases outside the gene matches: 2. CDR3 DNA sequence: TGTGCCAGCAGCTTAGCGGGGGGGTTCACAGATACGCAGTATTTT. Protein: CASSLAGGFTDTQYF.

This sequence joins TRBV7-9 and TRBJ2-5; D uncertain. This CDR3 has 13 residues. V was pared by 3 bases and J by 5 bases, with 10 bases between. Germline lookup yields CDR1 SEHNR and CDR2 FQNEAQ (reference sequence). DNA of the CDR3: TGTGCCAGCAGCTTTACCCTAACGGAGACCCAGTACTTC. Residues: CASSFTLTETQYF.

This clone was seen just once. The chain couples TRBV5-6 to TRBJ1-1; D is unclear. Per the germline V gene, CDR1 is SGHDT and CDR2 is YYEEEE. The CDR3 is 13 residues long. V was trimmed by 3 bases and J by 0 bases, leaving 6 bases between them. The CDR3 nucleotides are TGTGCCAGCAGCTCAAACCTGAACACTGAAGCTTTCTTT. This translates into CASSSNLNTEAFF.

This chain uses TRBV9 with TRBJ2-7; D may be TRBD1 or TRBD2 (5 bases each). Germline CDR1 reads SGDLS; CDR2 reads YYNGEE. There are 17 residues in the CDR3. Trimming took off 2 bases at V and 5 bases at J, with 23 bases between the two ends. CDR3: CASSVNGGRGIRDEQYF. The CDR3 bases are TGTGCCAGCAGCGTCAATGGGGGTCGGGGTATAAGGGACGAGCAGTACTTC.

This chain connects TRBV6-5 to TRBJ2-1, with 8 positions matching TRBD2. In germline, CDR1 is MNHEY, CDR2 SVGAGI. CDR3 size: 15 residues. The CDR3 is CGTREREIPYNEQFF. CDR3 nucleotide sequence: TGTGGGACCCGGGAGCGGGAGATACCCTACAATGAGCAGTTCTTC.

The J gene is TRBJ2-7, the V gene TRBV6-4; tentatively, D is TRBD1 (6 bases). V was pared by 9 bases and J by 3 bases, with 18 bases between. Germline V gene lookup returns CDR1 MRHNA and CDR2 SNTAGT. The CDR3 is 14 amino acids. The CDR3 DNA follows: TGTGCCAGACAAACAGGGCCGATACTCTACGAGCAGTACTTC. Amino acid sequence: CARQTGPILYEQYF.

The V gene is TRBV7-3, the J gene TRBJ2-1; 11 bases match TRBD2. The V gene end was trimmed by 1 base and the J gene end by 6 bases; junction bases not matched to a gene: 5. In germline, CDR1 is SGHTA, CDR2 FQGTGA. The CDR3 loop spans 16 amino acids. The chain's CDR3 is CASSLKGTSGPNEQFF. CDR3 sequence (DNA): TGTGCCAGCAGCTTAAAAGGGACTAGCGGACCCAATGAGCAGTTCTTC.

This clone was seen only a few times. The genes are TRBV2 and TRBJ1-1; D is uncertain. CDR3 length equals 12 residues. V lost 8 bases and J 1 base, leaving 8 bases between the germline ends. Germline CDR1 SNHLY, CDR2 FYNNEI. The DNA of the CDR3 is TGTGCCAGCGAGGCGGGGAACACTGAAGCTTTCTTT. This translates into CASEAGNTEAFF.

The rearrangement uses TRBV6-5 and TRBJ2-7; no clear D gene. Germline loops: CDR1 MNHEY, CDR2 SVGAGI. The ends were cut back, 4 bases at V and 3 bases at J, with 7 bases in the middle. There are 12 residues in the CDR3. The CDR3 spells CASSSPGYEQYF. As DNA, the CDR3 is TGTGCCAGCAGTTCTCCGGGCTACGAGCAGTACTTC.

The chain links TRBV11-3 to TRBJ2-7; no firm D call. Trimming removed 3 bases from V and 3 bases from J, with 9 bases in between. The germline V gene has CDR1 SGHNT and CDR2 YENEEA. CDR3 size: 13 residues. In nucleotides, the CDR3 is TGTGCCAGCAGCTTGGAAGGCAACTACGAGCAGTACTTC. As protein: CASSLEGNYEQYF. Together with reference TRBV11-3 and TRBJ2-7, the CDR3 gives the full variable domain: EAGVVQSPRYKIIEKKQPVAFWCNPISGHNTLYWYLQNLGQGPELLIRYENEEAVDDSQLPKDRFSAERLKGVDSTLKIQPAELGDSAVYLCASSLEGNYEQYFGPGTRLTVT.

This chain links TRBV5-1 with TRBJ2-2, with no clear D. This CDR3 is built from 15 residues. V dropped 0 bases and J dropped 2 bases, with 8 bases sitting between them. Germline values: CDR1 SGHRS, CDR2 YFSETQ. For the CDR3, the DNA is TGCGCCAGCAGCTTGGATACGGGTAACACCGGGGAGCTGTTTTTT. It is translated as CASSLDTGNTGELFF.

The chain employs TRBV6-1 and TRBJ1-5; 10 bases fit TRBD1. With 6 bases clipped from V and 4 bases from J, the junction kept 6 bases outside the gene matches. The germline CDR1 and CDR2 sequences are MNHNS and SASEGT. The CDR3 loop spans 15 amino acids. The CDR3 nucleotides read TGTGCCAGCAGCGACAGGGGGCGCGGGAATCAGCCCCAGCATTTT. Encoded protein: CASSDRGRGNQPQHF.

The V gene is TRBV29-1, the J gene TRBJ2-7; tentatively, D is TRBD2 (6 bases). Between the trimmed V and J ends, which lost 5 bases and 3 bases, there was a span of 23 bases. This CDR3 spans 16 amino acids. CDR1 and CDR2 from the germline V gene are SQVTM and ANQGSEA. Written as DNA, the CDR3 is TGCAGCGTTCGGGGCGGCGGGGCCGGGATAGGCTACGAGCAGTACTTC. Encoded protein: CSVRGGGAGIGYEQYF.